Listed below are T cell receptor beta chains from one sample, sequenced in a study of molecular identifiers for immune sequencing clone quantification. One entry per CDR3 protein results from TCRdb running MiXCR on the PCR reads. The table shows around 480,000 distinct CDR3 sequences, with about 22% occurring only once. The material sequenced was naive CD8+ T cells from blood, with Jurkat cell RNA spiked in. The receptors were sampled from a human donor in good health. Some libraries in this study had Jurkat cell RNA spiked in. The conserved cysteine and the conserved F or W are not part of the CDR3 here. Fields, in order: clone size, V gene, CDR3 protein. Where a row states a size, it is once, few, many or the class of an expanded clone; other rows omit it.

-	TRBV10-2	AGSDRTMNTEAF
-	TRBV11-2	ASSTRAGGWDTEAF
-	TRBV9	ASSVGAGDETQY
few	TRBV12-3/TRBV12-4	ASSPTATGKGYEQY
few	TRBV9	ASSDHPGGGDRTDTQY
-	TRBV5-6	ASSWGGLGGELF
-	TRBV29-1	SVVSGQGNPPQH
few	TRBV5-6	ASSLAGEATSYNEQF
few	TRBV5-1	ASSLPTGVNSGANVLT
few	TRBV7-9	ASSPQGGFGNTIY
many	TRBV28	ASRGGYSNQPQH
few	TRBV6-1	ASSDSDPHEQF
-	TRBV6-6	ASSQGHPGGRYNEQF
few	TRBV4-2	ASSPIGGNTGELF
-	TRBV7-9	ASIESGGRTDTQY
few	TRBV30	AWDRVLNTEAF
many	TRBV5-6	ASSLWSTDTQY
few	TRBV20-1	SAKKGDRRTDTQY
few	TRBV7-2	ASSLTGNEEF
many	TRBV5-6	ASSLRPRVTDTQY
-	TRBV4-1	ASSPDRQGLTYELY
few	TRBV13	ASSPDRGPDEKLF
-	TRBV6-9	ASSYYGSGANVLT
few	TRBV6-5	ASSYSVGGRYEQY
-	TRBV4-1	ASSQEGSGLAPDTQY
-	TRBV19	ASKESARTDTQY
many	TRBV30	AWNPGQGEWGEQY
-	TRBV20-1	SARDGGIGVGNEQY
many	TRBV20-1	SVTTENTEAF
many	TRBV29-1	SVERLGEQY
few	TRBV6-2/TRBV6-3	ASSQSLGGHLPQH
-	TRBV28	ASSLTPQGSPLH
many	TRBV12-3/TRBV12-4	ASSSLSKETQY
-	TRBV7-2	ASSPGLGSGGPEQY
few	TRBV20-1	SAREGAYQETQY
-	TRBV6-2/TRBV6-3	ASSSLAGSIDTRY
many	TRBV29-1	SVMWQSSYEQY
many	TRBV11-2	ASSFLDYYTDTQY
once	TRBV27	ASSSGRAPY
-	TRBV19	ASSIAGGRPPYEQY
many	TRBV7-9	ASSLPGLEQY
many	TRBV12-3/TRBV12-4	ASSFRDGINEKLF